These T cell receptor beta chains were read from a single sample in a study of shared clonotypes between healthy human individuals. Data came from immunoSEQ multiplex PCR; TCRdb stores just in-frame clones and leaves some out. Here the sample spans 1.4 million to 1.5 million clones, approximately 96% being singletons. Material: naive CD4+ T cells sorted from blood. Receptor source: a young man in good health. CDR3s include the opening cysteine and the closing phenylalanine or tryptophan. The D gene is left open where the match is weak. Size values are once, few and many counts, or a class for expanded clones, and some rows have none.

v_gene	abundance	d_gene	j_gene	CDR3nt	CDR3aa
TRBV28	NA	NA	TRBJ2-3	TGTGCCAGCAGTTATCGGAACCTATTCACAGATACGCAGTATTTT	CASSYRNLFTDTQYF
TRBV7-9	NA	NA	TRBJ2-5	TGTGCCAGCAGCGCCTGGTCAGGGCGGGGTCCGGAGACCCAGTACTTC	CASSAWSGRGPETQYF
TRBV30	once	TRBD2	TRBJ2-6	TGTGCCTGGAGAGGACTAGCGGGTGGGGCCAACGTCCTGACTTTC	CAWRGLAGGANVLTF
TRBV5-5	once	NA	TRBJ1-5	TGTGCCAGCAGCTTGGCCCTAAGATCAGGGTACAGCAATCAGCCCCAGCATTTT	CASSLALRSGYSNQPQHF
TRBV4-1	NA	NA	TRBJ1-5	TGCGCCAGCAGCCTTTCGCAGGGTTATCAGCCCCAGCATTTT	CASSLSQGYQPQHF
TRBV5-1	once	NA	TRBJ2-1	TGCGCCAGCAGCTTTGGGGATGCGGGGCAGTTCTTC	CASSFGDAGQFF
TRBV14	NA	TRBD2	TRBJ2-7	TGTGCCAGCAGCCAAGAGACTAGCGGGATATTTGAGCAGTACTTC	CASSQETSGIFEQYF
TRBV9	NA	NA	TRBJ2-3	TGTGCCAGCAGCGTAGATGTGAGAGATACGCAGTATTTT	CASSVDVRDTQYF
TRBV20-1	NA	NA	TRBJ2-7	TGCAGTGCTAGAACGACAGCCGAGCAGTACTTC	CSARTTAEQYF
TRBV5-8	NA	NA	TRBJ2-1	TGTGCCAGCAGTCACCTGAGGGGGGGCGGGAGTACCTACAATGAGCAGTTCTTC	CASSHLRGGGSTYNEQFF
TRBV6-1	NA	NA	TRBJ2-1	TGTGCCAGCAGTGAATTGGGCGGGATGATAAACTTCAATGAGCAGTTCTTC	CASSELGGMINFNEQFF
TRBV5-1	once	NA	TRBJ1-4	TGCGCCAGCAGCTTGGCACGGGGCTCTGAAAAACTGTTTTTT	CASSLARGSEKLFF
TRBV28	NA	TRBD2	TRBJ2-1	TGTGCCAGCAGCCCTTGGCTAGCGGGGCCCATAAGCTCCTACAATGAGCAGTTCTTC	CASSPWLAGPISSYNEQFF
TRBV2	NA	TRBD2	TRBJ2-1	TGTGCCAGCACCCTGGGACTAGCGGGAGGGCCTCTCTACAATGAGCAGTTCTTC	CASTLGLAGGPLYNEQFF
TRBV5-1	NA	TRBD2	TRBJ2-3	TGCGCCTCCCGGGAACTAGCGGGAGTGGAGGGTACGCAGTATTTT	CASRELAGVEGTQYF
TRBV28	NA	NA	TRBJ2-5	TGTGCCAGCTCTGGCACTATTCAAGAGACCCAGTACTTC	CASSGTIQETQYF
TRBV15	NA	NA	TRBJ2-1	TGTGCCACCAGCAGAGTCTCTCGTGAGCAGTTCTTC	CATSRVSREQFF
TRBV19	NA	TRBD1	TRBJ2-2	TGTGCCAGTAGTATGGGACAGGGGAACACCGGGGAGCTGTTTTTT	CASSMGQGNTGELFF
TRBV27	NA	NA	TRBJ1-3	TGTGCCAGCAGTCCCTCTTCGGGAAACACCATATATTTT	CASSPSSGNTIYF
TRBV2	NA	TRBD1	TRBJ1-1	TGTGCCAGCACAGCACAGGGGAACATGAACACTGAAGCTTTCTTT	CASTAQGNMNTEAFF
TRBV4-1	NA	TRBD1	TRBJ1-1	TGCGCCAGCAGCCGTTTACAGGGACAGGGCACTGAAGCTTTCTTT	CASSRLQGQGTEAFF
TRBV19	once	NA	TRBJ2-1	TGTGCCAGTAGTACTTTCAGGGCCTACAATGAGCAGTTCTTC	CASSTFRAYNEQFF
TRBV5-1	NA	NA	TRBJ1-2	TGCGCCAGCAGCTCGGGACGGGACTATGGCTACACCTTC	CASSSGRDYGYTF
TRBV19	NA	NA	TRBJ2-7	TGTGCCAGTAGTATGGGACGGTACTCCTACGAGCAGTACTTC	CASSMGRYSYEQYF